The text below deals with one T cell receptor (beta chain). Random hexamers were used to reverse transcribe roughly 0.5 to 1 ug of RNA. TCRdb ran MiXCR on the immunoSEQ multiplex PCR reads and lists one entry per CDR3 protein. The sample carries approximately 79,000 distinct CDR3 sequences, 93% recorded once. The CDR3 has 12 residues. V gave up 6 bases and J gave up 1 base, with 6 bases separating them. The data are from a study of CD8 T cells in Susac syndrome. The V gene is TRBV12-3 or TRBV12-4, the J gene TRBJ1-2, with no clear D. This receptor was taken from a human donor with Susac syndrome. What was sequenced was CD8+ T cells from PBMCs. The CDR3, as DNA: TGTGCCAGCAGAAACCTTAACTATGGCTACACCTTC. It translates to CASRNLNYGYTF.